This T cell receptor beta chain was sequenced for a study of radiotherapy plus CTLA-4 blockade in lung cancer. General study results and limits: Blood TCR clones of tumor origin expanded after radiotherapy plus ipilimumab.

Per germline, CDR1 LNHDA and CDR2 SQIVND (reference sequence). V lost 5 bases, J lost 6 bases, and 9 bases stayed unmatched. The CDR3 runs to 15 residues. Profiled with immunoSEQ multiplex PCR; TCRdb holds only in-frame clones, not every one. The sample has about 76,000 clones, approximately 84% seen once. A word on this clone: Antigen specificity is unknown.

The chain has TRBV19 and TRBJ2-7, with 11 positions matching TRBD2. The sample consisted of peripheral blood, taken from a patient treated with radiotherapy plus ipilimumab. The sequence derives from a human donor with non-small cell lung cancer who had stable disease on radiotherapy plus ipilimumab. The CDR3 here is CASSVLAGAMGEQYF. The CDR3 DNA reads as TGTGCCAGTAGTGTACTAGCGGGAGCTATGGGCGAGCAGTACTTC.